These 26 T cell receptor beta chains were sequenced from one sample in a study of cytomegalovirus exposure and HLA in healthy donors. The table came from immunoSEQ multiplex PCR; TCRdb's copy has only in-frame clones and leaves some out. The sample includes some 150,000 clones, about 91% seen only once; the top ten take 4.5%. Material for sequencing was PBMCs. These receptor sequences come from a young man in good health and CMV-seropositive.

The chain uses TRBV5-4 and TRBJ2-2; D may be TRBD1 (6 bases). The V gene lost 2 bases and the J gene lost 6 bases, with 17 bases spanning the gap. This CDR3 has 16 residues. Germline V gene sequence: CDR1 SGHNT, CDR2 YYREEE (reference sequence). CDR3 sequence: CASSFRDILISGELFF. The DNA for the CDR3 is TGTGCCAGCAGCTTTAGGGACATATTGATCTCCGGGGAGCTGTTTTTT.

The table lists this clone with a count of one. The J gene is TRBJ2-2, the V gene TRBV9; 8 nucleotides align to TRBD2. The CDR3 is 15 residues long. The V segment lost 4 bases and the J segment 4 bases; nucleotides outside the gene matches: 6. Germline CDR1 is SGDLS and CDR2 is YYNGEE. The CDR3 sequence is CASSLTSGTTGELFF. The CDR3 nucleotides are TGTGCCAGCAGCTTAACTAGCGGTACCACCGGGGAGCTGTTTTTT.

This chain uses TRBV19 with TRBJ2-5, with D hard to call. V lost 9 bases and J lost 2, with 7 bases in between. Germline V gene sequence: CDR1 LNHDA, CDR2 SQIVND (reference sequence). The CDR3 consists of 11 residues. The CDR3 nucleotides are TGTGCCAGCGCCCAGCAAGAGACCCAGTACTTC. As protein: CASAQQETQYF.

The J gene is TRBJ1-5, the V gene TRBV6-6; D remains ambiguous. The CDR3 is made up of 15 amino acids. V lost 2 bases and J lost 7, with 15 bases in between. The V gene's germline CDR1 is MNHNY and CDR2 SVGAGI (reference sequence). The CDR3 protein is CASSYRPNTPQPQHF. CDR3 DNA sequence: TGTGCCAGCAGTTACCGCCCTAATACTCCCCAGCCCCAGCATTTT.

The chain employs TRBV7-2 and TRBJ1-1; D is unresolved. Trimming removed 2 bases at V and 5 bases at J, with 12 bases between. There are 14 residues in the CDR3. CDR1 is SGHTA and CDR2 is FQGNSA in the germline V gene. In nucleotides, the CDR3 is TGTGCCAGCAGCTTACCGGGTTGGAATACTGAAGCTTTCTTT. Protein product: CASSLPGWNTEAFF.

A single count supports this clone. The J gene is TRBJ1-6, the V gene TRBV7-3; TRBD1 might be the D (5 bases). This CDR3 contains 15 residues. Looked up from germline, CDR1 is SGHTA and CDR2 is FQGTGA. Deletions cut 2 bases from V and 9 bases from J, with 14 bases between. The CDR3 reads CASSLGPGPGSPLHF. CDR3 coding DNA: TGTGCCAGCAGCTTAGGGCCAGGGCCGGGTTCACCCCTCCACTTT.

This clone was picked up a small number of times. The rearrangement joins TRBV30 to TRBJ1-5; D remains ambiguous. CDR1 is GTSNPN, CDR2 SVGIG, per germline (reference sequence). CDR3 length: 13 residues. The germline V and J ends were trimmed by 2 bases and 2 bases, with 7 bases remaining between them. As DNA, the CDR3 is TGTGCCTGGAGTATTTCAGGCAATCAGCCCCAGCATTTT. Its protein is CAWSISGNQPQHF.

The chain carries TRBV27 and TRBJ1-1, with D possibly TRBD1 on 6 matching bases. Germline CDR1 MNHEY, CDR2 SMNVEV (reference sequence). V shed 4 bases and J shed 5 bases, with 11 bases lying between them. This CDR3 has 13 residues. This chain's CDR3 is CASSSYRVTEAFF. In nucleotides, the CDR3 is TGTGCCAGCAGTTCATACAGGGTTACTGAAGCTTTCTTT.

The CDR3 region is CASSLGAPTYEQYF. The CDR3 coding sequence is TGTGCCAGCAGCTTGGGGGCTCCCACCTACGAGCAGTACTTC. The chain joins TRBV5-6 to TRBJ2-7, with D uncertain. Germline V gene lookup returns CDR1 SGHDT and CDR2 YYEEEE. This CDR3 is 14 amino acids long. V dropped 0 bases and J dropped 2 bases, with 9 bases sitting between them. Full variable domain (missing parts from reference TRBV5-6 and TRBJ2-7): DAGVTQSPTHLIKTRGQQVTLRCSPKSGHDTVSWYQQALGQGPQFIFQYYEEEERQRGNFPDRFSGHQFPNYSSELNVNALLLGDSALYLCASSLGAPTYEQYFGPGTRLTVT.

Only one count was recorded for this clone. V and J are TRBV5-1 and TRBJ2-5, with D possibly called TRBD1 or TRBD2 (5 bases each). Trimming shortened V by 5 bases and J by 5 bases, and 16 bases separated the two germline ends. This CDR3 contains 14 residues. The germline gives CDR1 SGHRS, CDR2 YFSETQ. The CDR3 DNA follows: TGCGCCAGCAGATTGACAGTACGAGGGGAGACCCAGTACTTC. It translates to CASRLTVRGETQYF.

J is TRBJ1-1 and V is TRBV7-9, with TRBD1 matching over 7 bases. Germline V gene data show CDR1 as SEHNR and CDR2 as FQNEAQ (reference sequence). CDR3 length equals 14 residues. After removal of 5 bases from V and 1 base from J, the junction contained 4 bases not matched to a gene. The CDR3 bases are TGTGCCAGCAGCCCCTCAGGGGGGAACACTGAAGCTTTCTTT. It yields the protein CASSPSGGNTEAFF.

The chain is built from TRBV9 and TRBJ2-7; 7 bases match TRBD1. Unmatched junction bases numbered 9, after V lost 3 bases and J lost 3 bases. The germline V gene has CDR1 SGDLS and CDR2 YYNGEE. The CDR3 has 15 residues. Here the CDR3 DNA reads TGTGCCAGCAGCGAAACCGGGACAGACGGCTACGAGCAGTACTTC. Protein product: CASSETGTDGYEQYF.

This chain joins TRBV4-1 and TRBJ2-7; no definite D call. Germline V lookup: CDR1 MGHRA, CDR2 YSYEKL. Trimming took 1 base from V and 2 from J, leaving 12 bases between them. CDR3 size: 15 residues. The CDR3 coding sequence is TGCGCCAGCAGCCAAGCAGGTCCCCCCCCCTACGAGCAGTACTTC. Amino acid sequence: CASSQAGPPPYEQYF.

The chain is built from TRBV5-1 and TRBJ1-2; 10 bases are shared with TRBD1. CDR1 is SGHRS and CDR2 is YFSETQ in the germline V gene. Unmatched junction bases numbered 21, after V lost 5 bases and J lost 2 bases. The CDR3 consists of 20 residues. CDR3 in amino acids: CASRMTGGPLTHTLNYGYTF. In DNA, the CDR3 is TGCGCCAGCAGAATGACAGGGGGCCCATTAACCCATACCTTGAACTATGGCTACACCTTC.

The chain links TRBV6-1 to TRBJ1-2; D gene unclear. This CDR3 is built from 13 residues. V gave up 6 bases and J gave up 3 bases, with 11 bases separating them. Germline CDR1 is MNHNS and CDR2 is SASEGT. In DNA form, the CDR3 reads TGTGCCAGCAGAGTCGGGGTTGACTATGGCTACACCTTC. Translated, it gives CASRVGVDYGYTF.

The V and J genes are TRBV28 and TRBJ1-2; 8 nucleotides match TRBD1. This CDR3 is built from 15 residues. The germline CDR1 and CDR2 sequences are MDHEN and SYDVKM. The ends lost 8 bases at V and 0 bases at J; junction bases unmatched: 8. In DNA form, the CDR3 reads TGTGCCAGCGTTACAGGGGGAGCAGCTAACTATGGCTACACCTTC. This translates into CASVTGGAANYGYTF.

The J gene is TRBJ1-2, the V gene TRBV12-5; D uncertain. Germline assignment: CDR1 LGHNT and CDR2 FRNRAP. This CDR3 has 13 amino acids. The V end lost 5 bases, the J end lost 6 bases, and 13 bases lay between the germline ends. The CDR3 nucleotides are TGTGCTAGTGGTATCCGGGGTCTGGATGGCTACACCTTC. Amino acid sequence: CASGIRGLDGYTF.

CDR3 DNA sequence: TGTGCCAGCAGCCACCAGCGGGAGAGAACCACAGATACGCAGTATTTT. Protein sequence: CASSHQRERTTDTQYF. The J gene is TRBJ2-3, the V gene TRBV5-4; TRBD2 matches at 8 bases. The ends lost 4 bases at V and 2 bases at J; junction bases unmatched: 9. CDR1 SGHNT and CDR2 YYREEE come from the germline V gene (reference sequence). This CDR3 region has 16 residues.

The chain has TRBV7-2 and TRBJ2-5, with D possibly matching TRBD2 (5 bases). Trimming cost V 5 bases and J 9 bases, with 16 bases left between them. The CDR3 loop spans 13 amino acids. In germline, CDR1 is SGHTA, CDR2 FQGNSA. The DNA of the CDR3 is TGTGCCAGCAGCGTCGTCGGACTTAAGGCCCAGTACTTC. Protein: CASSVVGLKAQYF.

The genes are TRBV7-9 and TRBJ2-1; D may be TRBD1 (5 bases). Germline V gene data show CDR1 as SEHNR and CDR2 as FQNEAQ (reference sequence). The length of the CDR3 is 15 residues. The V and J ends lost 5 bases and 8 bases respectively, with 19 bases between them. CDR3 nucleotide sequence: TGTGCCAGCAGCAGGAACAGGACCCAAAGGGATGAGCAGTTCTTC. Protein: CASSRNRTQRDEQFF.

The chain combines TRBV18 with TRBJ2-3; the D is unclear. Germline CDR1 is KGHSH and CDR2 is LQKENI. The V and J ends lost 2 bases and 0 bases respectively, with 12 bases between them. CDR3 size: 16 residues. The CDR3 is CASSPIVISSTDTQYF. The CDR3 bases are TGTGCCAGCTCACCAATCGTCATCAGTAGCACAGATACGCAGTATTTT.

The chain has TRBV2 and TRBJ2-1; D is uncertain. The CDR3 is 11 residues long. The V gene's germline CDR1 is SNHLY and CDR2 FYNNEI. V lost 6 bases and J 4 bases, leaving 4 bases between the germline ends. This chain's CDR3 is CASREYNEQFF. The CDR3 DNA is TGTGCCAGCAGAGAGTACAATGAGCAGTTCTTC. The full variable domain, in which reference TRBV2 and TRBJ2-1 provide the parts outside the CDR3, is EPEVTQTPSHQVTQMGQEVILRCVPISNHLYFYWYRQILGQKVEFLVSFYNNEISEKSEIFDDQFSVERPDGSNFTLKIRSTKLEDSAMYFCASREYNEQFFGPGTRLTVL.

The chain joins TRBV5-1 to TRBJ1-5; perhaps TRBD1 as D (6 bases). V lost 4 bases and J lost 11, with 22 bases in between. The V gene's germline CDR1 is SGHRS and CDR2 YFSETQ. The CDR3 is 15 residues long. CDR3 nucleotides: TGCGCCAGCAGCCCCGGGGGGGGCGCTTTCCAGTCCCAGCATTTT. Encoded protein: CASSPGGGAFQSQHF. The full variable domain, rest sourced from reference TRBV5-1 and TRBJ1-5, is KAGVTQTPRYLIKTRGQQVTLSCSPISGHRSVSWYQQTPGQGLQFLFEYFSETQRNKGNFPGRFSGRQFSNSRSEMNVSTLELGDSALYLCASSPGGGAFQSQHFGDGTRLSIL.

J is TRBJ1-1 and V is TRBV14, with no clear D. Between the trimmed V and J ends, which lost 1 base and 0 bases, there was a span of 15 bases. Looked up from germline, CDR1 is SGHDN and CDR2 is FVKESK. This CDR3 region has 17 residues. The CDR3 is CASSQGYSGGMNTEAFF. The DNA of the CDR3 is TGTGCCAGCAGCCAAGGTTATTCGGGAGGGATGAACACTGAAGCTTTCTTT.

The chain is built from TRBV10-1 and TRBJ2-7; D possibly corresponds to TRBD2 (7 bases). CDR3 length: 14 amino acids. Per germline, CDR1 WNHNN and CDR2 SYGVQD (reference sequence). V was cut by 2 bases and J by 3 bases, with 11 bases left in between. The CDR3 DNA reads TGCGCCAGCAGTGAGGGGGGGGCCGTCTACGAGCAGTACTTC. Its translation is CASSEGGAVYEQYF.

The chain employs TRBV25-1 and TRBJ2-2, with 8 positions matching TRBD1. The CDR3 is made up of 16 amino acids. The germline V gene has CDR1 MGHDK and CDR2 SYGVNS. V shed 0 bases, J shed 4 bases, and the junction held 4 bases outside the gene matches. DNA for the CDR3: TGTGCCAGCAGTGAATACAGGGGGCTTCGCACCGGGGAGCTGTTTTTT. Its translation is CASSEYRGLRTGELFF.